These 30 T cell receptor beta chains were all obtained from the same sample, sequenced in a study of T cell repertoires in cytomegalovirus infection. Antigens for these TCRs are unknown. TCRdb re-called the reads through MiXCR, storing one row per CDR3 protein. The sample contains approximately 910,000 distinct CDR3 sequences, approximately 31% of which appear only once. This specimen consisted of cultured CD8+ T cells from PBMCs, obtained from culture after CMV antigen stimulation. The receptors derive from a human donor in good health (CMV status not recorded). Some clones in this sample may be carry-over from other donors' samples.

This clonotype has just a few counts. This rearrangement joins TRBV27 to TRBJ1-1; perhaps TRBD1 as D (5 bases). The germline V gene has CDR1 MNHEY and CDR2 SMNVEV (reference sequence). This CDR3 comprises 13 residues. Trimming removed 5 bases at V and 4 bases at J, with 11 bases between. The chain's CDR3 is CASSSKGFTEAFF. Written as DNA, the CDR3 is TGTGCCAGCAGTAGTAAGGGGTTCACTGAAGCTTTCTTT.

The chain uses TRBV11-2 and TRBJ2-2; 7 bases fit TRBD1. This CDR3 region has 16 residues. Losses at the gene ends were 5 bases for V and 4 bases for J; bases not matched to a gene: 10. The germline V gene encodes CDR1 SGHAT and CDR2 FQNNGV. Written as DNA, the CDR3 is TGTGCCAGCAGCATTGTTGACAGGGCCGTCACCGGGGAGCTGTTTTTT. Its translation is CASSIVDRAVTGELFF. Full variable domain (remainder filled in from reference TRBV11-2 and TRBJ2-2): EAGVAQSPRYKIIEKRQSVAFWCNPISGHATLYWYQQILGQGPKLLIQFQNNGVVDDSQLPKDRFSAERLKGVDSTLKIQPAKLEDSAVYLCASSIVDRAVTGELFFGEGSRLTVL.

This clonotype was counted at least ten times. This sequence joins TRBV7-2 and TRBJ2-7, with TRBD2 matching 7 bases. The CDR3 totals 14 residues. Per germline, CDR1 SGHTA and CDR2 FQGNSA. Trimming took 5 bases from V and 2 from J; bases not matched to a gene: 6. The CDR3 sequence: CASSPYGGTYEQYF. CDR3 bases: TGTGCCAGCAGCCCTTACGGGGGGACCTACGAGCAGTACTTC.

The V and J genes are TRBV7-3 and TRBJ2-5; 10 nucleotides line up with TRBD1. CDR1 is SGHTA, CDR2 FQGTGA, per germline. The CDR3 runs to 16 residues. V was clipped by 4 bases and J by 1 base; unmatched bases: 6. The CDR3 nucleotides are TGTGCCAGCAGCTCCGGGGACAGGGGTGTCCAAGAGACCCAGTACTTC. Protein sequence: CASSSGDRGVQETQYF.

V is TRBV6-5 and J is TRBJ2-1; D unclear. The CDR3 is 11 residues long. Germline CDR1 is MNHEY and CDR2 is SVGAGI. V gave up 2 bases and J gave up 11 bases, with 7 bases separating them. CDR3 sequence (DNA): TGTGCCAGCAGTTACGGTGATAAGCAGTTCTTC. Translating it yields CASSYGDKQFF.

This clonotype was picked up many times. The genes are TRBV6-1 and TRBJ2-1, with 14 bases fitting TRBD2. There are 15 residues in the CDR3. CDR1 and CDR2 (germline): MNHNS, SASEGT. V gave up 3 bases and J gave up 6 bases; unmatched junction bases: 1. CDR3 loop: CASSEGLAGVNEQFF. The CDR3 DNA sequence: TGTGCCAGCAGTGAGGGACTAGCGGGGGTCAATGAGCAGTTCTTC.

At least ten counts were recorded for this clonotype. The rearrangement joins TRBV7-2 to TRBJ2-1, with 12 bases matching TRBD2. The germline V gene has CDR1 SGHTA and CDR2 FQGNSA. V lost 5 bases and J lost 10; bases outside the gene matches: 3. CDR3 length: 13 amino acids. As DNA, the CDR3 is TGTGCCAGCAGCCCGGGGACTAGCGGGGAGCAGTTCTTC. Encoded protein: CASSPGTSGEQFF.

The CDR3 reads CASSLKGGRGSPLHF. The CDR3 region has the DNA TGTGCCAGCAGCTTAAAGGGTGGCAGGGGCTCACCCCTCCACTTT. The V call is TRBV11-2, the J call TRBJ1-6; a possible D gene is TRBD1 (6 bases). Trimming shortened V by 2 bases and J by 10 bases, and 15 bases separated the two germline ends. The V gene's germline CDR1 is SGHAT and CDR2 FQNNGV. The CDR3 runs 15 residues.

The V call is TRBV15, the J call TRBJ2-2; 9 nucleotides align to TRBD1. Germline V gene data show CDR1 as LNHNV and CDR2 as YYDKDF (reference sequence). V dropped 5 bases and J dropped 7; count of bases not matched to a gene: 11. The CDR3 totals 16 residues. CDR3 nucleotides: TGTGCCACCAGCCTACCCGGGACAGGGACCGTCGGGGAGCTGTTTTTT. This encodes CATSLPGTGTVGELFF.

This chain joins TRBV19 and TRBJ2-6; D perhaps matches TRBD2 (7 bases). This CDR3 spans 17 amino acids. Germline CDR1 LNHDA, CDR2 SQIVND (reference sequence). V lost 1 base to trimming and J lost 0 bases, with 10 bases between them. The CDR3 region has the DNA TGTGCCAGTAGTATAGCGGGGGGCGGCTCTGGGGCCAACGTCCTGACTTTC. Translation: CASSIAGGGSGANVLTF.

The chain uses TRBV7-6 and TRBJ2-6, with D possibly being TRBD2 (6 bases). Trimming removed 10 bases at V and 0 bases at J, with 19 bases between. The CDR3 consists of 17 residues. The germline V gene has CDR1 SGHVS and CDR2 FNYEAQ. The CDR3 nucleotides are TGTGCCACCGGGAGTGGAGCACTAAACTCTGGGGCCAACGTCCTGACTTTC. Its translation is CATGSGALNSGANVLTF.

This clonotype has only a few counts. The chain couples TRBV7-6 to TRBJ2-3; D not resolved. Germline V gives CDR1 SGHVS, CDR2 FNYEAQ. V was trimmed by 5 bases and J by 6 bases, leaving 9 bases between them. The CDR3 runs to 12 residues. CDR3 sequence (DNA): TGTGCCAGCAGCGAACCCCGGGATACGCAGTATTTT. It codes for CASSEPRDTQYF.

The V gene is TRBV6-6, the J gene TRBJ2-7; TRBD1 is a possible D gene (5 bases). The germline V and J ends were trimmed by 0 bases and 3 bases, with 9 bases remaining between them. Germline CDR1 is MNHNY and CDR2 is SVGAGI (reference sequence). The CDR3 covers 14 residues. CDR3: CASSYSGRLYEQYV. The CDR3, as DNA: TGTGCCAGCAGTTACTCGGGGCGCCTCTACGAGCAGTACGTC.

This clonotype was counted a few times. The J gene is TRBJ1-5, the V gene TRBV6-2 or TRBV6-3; 8 nucleotides line up with TRBD1. The CDR3 is 18 amino acids. Germline CDR1 is MNHEY and CDR2 is SVGEGT. V lost 6 bases and J lost 4; bases outside the gene matches: 17. CDR3 in amino acids: CASSPIGTGPLRNQPQHF. The DNA of the CDR3 is TGTGCCAGCAGCCCGATCGGGACAGGCCCCCTACGGAATCAGCCCCAGCATTTT.

The chain employs TRBV14 and TRBJ2-3; D is unresolved. This CDR3 is 13 amino acids long. CDR1 and CDR2 from the germline V gene are SGHDN and FVKESK. The V end was cut by 2 bases, the J end by 3 bases, with 6 bases between. The CDR3 DNA is TGTGCCAGCAGCCAATATCCGACAGATACGCAGTATTTT. Amino acid sequence: CASSQYPTDTQYF.

In its sample, this clonotype was seen a few times. J is TRBJ1-2 and V is TRBV7-2; 8 bases are a match to TRBD1. Germline V gene data show CDR1 as SGHTA and CDR2 as FQGNSA. J was trimmed by 7 bases and V by 5 bases; bases with no gene match: 9. The CDR3 runs to 14 residues. The DNA of the CDR3 is TGTGCCAGCAGCCCCAGGGACAGGTGGAGTGGCTACACCTTC. Its translation is CASSPRDRWSGYTF.

The rearrangement links TRBV7-9 to TRBJ2-1; D is undetermined. V was clipped by 1 base and J by 5 bases, with 9 bases between them. The CDR3 sequence is 14 residues long. The germline CDR1 and CDR2 sequences are SEHNR and FQNEAQ (reference sequence). Written as DNA, the CDR3 is TGTGCCAGCAGCTTAGAGGGTTGGGACAATGAGCAGTTCTTC. It is translated as CASSLEGWDNEQFF.

This clonotype was seen a few times. The chain employs TRBV6-2 or TRBV6-3 and TRBJ2-1; D remains unclear. CDR3 length: 12 residues. The ends were cut back, 2 bases at V and 10 bases at J, with 9 bases in the middle. Germline V gene sequence: CDR1 MNHEY, CDR2 SVGEGT. Written as DNA, the CDR3 is TGTGCCAGCAGTTACCGTGACGGCGAGCAGTTCTTC. Residues: CASSYRDGEQFF.

This clonotype was seen repeatedly, ten times or more. The chain recombines TRBV7-2 with TRBJ2-1; D remains ambiguous. This CDR3 has 16 amino acids. V lost 1 base and J 5 bases, leaving 15 bases between the germline ends. CDR1 is SGHTA, CDR2 FQGNSA, per germline. CDR3 sequence reads: CASSLVVRYPNNEQFF. The CDR3 DNA is TGTGCCAGCAGCTTAGTAGTACGGTACCCGAACAATGAGCAGTTCTTC.

This clonotype was seen just once. This sequence joins TRBV19 and TRBJ2-1, with 7 positions matching TRBD2. CDR1 LNHDA and CDR2 SQIVND come from the germline V gene (reference sequence). This CDR3 has 14 residues. V trimming: 4 bases; J trimming: 3 bases; junction bases outside the gene matches: 3. CDR3 sequence: CASSNGGYYNEQFF. As DNA, the CDR3 is TGTGCCAGTAGTAACGGGGGGTACTACAATGAGCAGTTCTTC.

Only a few counts were recorded for this clonotype. The chain is built from TRBV6-1 and TRBJ2-1; D could derive from TRBD1 or TRBD2 (5 bases each). CDR3 size: 13 residues. Germline V gene data show CDR1 as MNHNS and CDR2 as SASEGT. V lost 9 bases, J lost 1 base, and 10 bases lay in between. This CDR3 reads CASNWGSYNEQFF. The CDR3 DNA reads as TGTGCCAGTAACTGGGGGTCCTACAATGAGCAGTTCTTC.

A single count supports this clonotype. J is TRBJ2-1 and V is TRBV18; D may match TRBD1 or TRBD2 (6 bases each). Trimming shortened V by 0 bases and J by 6 bases, and 18 bases separated the two germline ends. The CDR3 covers 17 residues. The germline gives CDR1 KGHSH, CDR2 LQKENI. The CDR3 sequence: CASSPPGGLKSSNEQFF. Written as DNA, the CDR3 is TGTGCCAGCTCACCACCGGGGGGCCTTAAGAGTAGCAATGAGCAGTTCTTC.

Only one count was recorded for this clonotype. J is TRBJ2-3 and V is TRBV10-2; perhaps TRBD1 as D (5 bases). The germline V and J ends were trimmed by 1 base and 6 bases, with 8 bases remaining between them. The CDR3 runs to 13 residues. Per the germline V gene, CDR1 is WSHSY and CDR2 is SAAADI. Here the CDR3 DNA reads TGCGCCAGCAGTGAGTTAAAGGGGGATACGCAGTATTTT. Its protein product is CASSELKGDTQYF.

V gene TRBV24-1 combines with J gene TRBJ2-5; 13 nucleotides match TRBD2. V gave up 5 bases and J gave up 5 bases; unmatched junction bases: 1. CDR1 and CDR2 from the germline V gene are KGHDR and SFDVKD. The CDR3 is made up of 14 amino acids. Here the CDR3 reads CATSGTSGGETQYF. Here the CDR3 DNA reads TGTGCCACCAGTGGGACTAGCGGGGGCGAGACCCAGTACTTC.

A few counts support this clonotype. The rearrangement uses TRBV7-9 and TRBJ1-2, with unresolved D. The CDR3 extends over 15 amino acids. The germline V and J ends were trimmed by 1 base and 1 base, with 10 bases remaining between them. The germline CDR1 and CDR2 sequences are SEHNR and FQNEAQ (reference sequence). The CDR3 loop is CASSLGGNRNYGYTF. CDR3 DNA sequence: TGTGCCAGCAGCTTAGGAGGGAACCGTAACTATGGCTACACCTTC.

V usage is TRBV9 and J usage is TRBJ2-3, with D possibly matching TRBD2 (7 bases). CDR3 length: 16 residues. Trimming stripped 0 bases from V and 4 bases from J, with 15 bases between. CDR1 is SGDLS and CDR2 is YYNGEE in the germline V gene. This chain's CDR3 is CASSVEGGGTPDTQYF. DNA for the CDR3: TGTGCCAGCAGCGTAGAGGGGGGAGGGACTCCAGATACGCAGTATTTT.

V is TRBV25-1 and J is TRBJ1-5; D unclear. The CDR3 is 15 amino acids. Germline-derived CDR1 and CDR2 are MGHDK and SYGVNS. With 6 bases removed from V and 3 bases from J, the gap between germline ends came to 15 bases. The CDR3 DNA sequence: TGTGCCAGCAGCAAGACGGACTCCCTCAATCAGCCCCAGCATTTT. Translated: CASSKTDSLNQPQHF.

The chain combines TRBV27 with TRBJ1-1; 8 nucleotides agree with TRBD1. This CDR3 comprises 13 residues. Germline loops: CDR1 MNHEY, CDR2 SMNVEV (reference sequence). The trim removed 5 bases at V and 8 bases at J, leaving 7 bases unmatched. CDR3 DNA sequence: TGTGCCAGCAGTGTACAGACAGGGGTAGAAGCTTTCTTT. Encoded protein: CASSVQTGVEAFF.

The chain uses TRBV10-3 and TRBJ1-4; TRBD1 aligns across 8 bases. Trimming took 0 bases from V and 8 from J; bases not matched to a gene: 11. This CDR3 contains 17 residues. The germline V gene has CDR1 ENHRY and CDR2 SYGVKD. The CDR3 region is CAISESHGWTGTEKLFF. The CDR3 bases are TGTGCCATCAGTGAGTCTCATGGCTGGACAGGGACGGAAAAACTGTTTTTT.

This clonotype appeared a few times. The rearrangement links TRBV27 to TRBJ1-4, with D uncertain. The V and J ends lost 7 bases and 0 bases respectively, with 6 bases between them. CDR1 and CDR2 from the germline V gene are MNHEY and SMNVEV (reference sequence). CDR3 length equals 13 residues. In nucleotides, the CDR3 is TGTGCCAGCAAGGCCACAACTAATGAAAAACTGTTTTTT. Translation: CASKATTNEKLFF.